The clone carrying this T cell receptor (beta chain) was counted a few times. These data come from a study of CD8+CD57+ T cells in acquired aplastic anemia. CD8+CD57+ cell expansion, shown by flow cytometry, had occurred in the patients selected for sequencing. V was clipped by 4 bases and J by 6 bases; unmatched bases: 2. This CDR3 has 13 amino acids. The template used for profiling TCR beta VDJ and CDR3 was genomic DNA. TCRdb re-called the reads with MiXCR, one entry per CDR3 protein. Counted here are 150,000 to 200,000 distinct CDR3 sequences, 40% to 50% occurring once; the ten biggest clones make up over 0.95%.

The receptor was derived from a human donor with aplastic anemia. This rearrangement joins TRBV12-3 or TRBV12-4 to TRBJ1-2; 10 bases agree with TRBD1. The sequenced sample was sorted CD4+, CD8+, or CD8+CD57+ T cells (not recorded which) from PBMCs. CDR3 protein: CASSSTGGDGYTF. CDR3 nucleotides: TGTGCCAGCAGTTCGACAGGGGGCGATGGCTACACCTTC.